The 14 T cell receptor beta chains below come from one sample, sequenced in a study of blood T cell repertoires in COVID-19. Sequenced by immunoSEQ multiplex PCR; TCRdb stores in-frame clones only, minus some. Here the sample spans some 46,000 clones, about four fifths being singletons. The sequencing sample was made of peripheral blood. These receptors were obtained from a man in his fifties or sixties with active COVID-19.

This rearrangement joins TRBV6-1 to TRBJ2-7; 8 nucleotides agree with TRBD1. J was trimmed by 2 bases and V by 1 base; bases with no gene match: 4. The CDR3 totals 15 residues. Germline CDR1 and CDR2: MNHNS and SASEGT. CDR3 nucleotide sequence: TGTGCCAGCAGTGAAGGACAGGGGCAAACCTACGAGCAGTACTTC. This encodes CASSEGQGQTYEQYF.

J is TRBJ2-3 and V is TRBV29-1, with a tentative D call TRBD2 (5 bases). V was clipped by 4 bases and J by 2 bases, with 13 bases between them. This CDR3 is 14 amino acids long. CDR1 SQVTM and CDR2 ANQGSEA come from the germline V gene. The CDR3 protein is CSVVAGIHTDTQYF. CDR3 bases: TGCAGCGTTGTTGCGGGTATACACACAGATACGCAGTATTTT.

V and J are TRBV3-1 (or the pseudogene TRBV3-2) and TRBJ2-7; TRBD1 matches at 11 bases. Germline CDR1 is LGHDT and CDR2 is YNNKEL (reference sequence). CDR3 length: 16 amino acids. V was clipped by 3 bases and J by 0 bases; unmatched bases: 4. CDR3 DNA sequence: TGTGCCAGCAGCCAGCAGGGACAGGGGGGCTCCTACGAGCAGTACTTC. Translation gives CASSQQGQGGSYEQYF.

The chain recombines TRBV7-2 with TRBJ1-6; 11 bases are shared with TRBD1. After removal of 3 bases from V and 7 bases from J, the junction contained 8 bases not matched to a gene. Looked up from germline, CDR1 is SGHTA and CDR2 is FQGNSA. CDR3 length: 17 residues. The CDR3 DNA sequence: TGTGCCAGCAGCTTCCGGACAGGGGGCGCCTCGAATTCACCCCTCCACTTT. It translates to CASSFRTGGASNSPLHF.

This chain links TRBV5-1 with TRBJ2-7; 12 bases are a match to TRBD2. This CDR3 region has 14 residues. Trimming removed 4 bases from V and 6 bases from J; junction bases left unmatched: 5. The germline CDR1 and CDR2 sequences are SGHRS and YFSETQ. The CDR3 loop is CASSPEGLAGEQYF. CDR3 sequence (DNA): TGCGCCAGCAGCCCAGAGGGACTAGCGGGCGAGCAGTACTTC.

The chain employs TRBV28 and TRBJ2-7, with 10 bases fitting TRBD1. Trimming at V came to 3 bases and at J to 4 bases, leaving 0 bases not matched to a gene. CDR3 length equals 13 residues. Looked up from germline, CDR1 is MDHEN and CDR2 is SYDVKM. The CDR3 protein is CASSLGQGYEQYF. The CDR3 DNA reads as TGTGCCAGCAGTTTGGGACAGGGGTACGAGCAGTACTTC.

J is TRBJ1-2 and V is TRBV20-1; D is ambiguous. Trimming removed 2 bases at V and 4 bases at J, with 5 bases between. Germline V gene lookup returns CDR1 DFQATT and CDR2 SNEGSKA (reference sequence). The CDR3 loop spans 11 amino acids. The CDR3 DNA reads as TGCAGTGCTAGACCCTCCTATGGCTACACCTTC. This encodes CSARPSYGYTF.

The chain uses TRBV12-3 or TRBV12-4 and TRBJ1-3; TRBD1 is a possible D gene (5 bases). CDR3 length: 13 amino acids. Trimming removed 8 bases at V and 0 bases at J, with 8 bases between. The DNA of the CDR3 is TGTGCCAGCGCGGGGGGCTCTGGAAACACCATATATTTT. Translation gives CASAGGSGNTIYF.

This sequence joins TRBV5-5 and TRBJ2-1; D unresolved. From germline, CDR1 is SGHKS and CDR2 YYEKEE (reference sequence). V was clipped by 4 bases and J by 10 bases, with 12 bases between them. This CDR3 spans 12 amino acids. This CDR3 reads CASSLVPREQFF. The DNA of the CDR3 is TGTGCCAGCAGCCTCGTTCCCCGGGAGCAGTTCTTC.

The chain combines TRBV6-4 with TRBJ2-2; 7 positions match TRBD1. Looked up from germline, CDR1 is MRHNA and CDR2 is SNTAGT. This CDR3 comprises 15 residues. V dropped 5 bases and J dropped 0; count of bases not matched to a gene: 3. CDR3 sequence (DNA): TGTGCCAGCAGTCCGGGGACAGCGAACACCGGGGAGCTGTTTTTT. Residues: CASSPGTANTGELFF.

The gene calls are TRBV3-1 (or the pseudogene TRBV3-2) and TRBJ2-5; the match to TRBD2 covers 8 bases. J lost 1 base, V lost 1 base, and 2 bases had no gene match. The CDR3 totals 15 residues. Germline-derived CDR1 and CDR2 are LGHDT and YNNKEL (reference sequence). The CDR3 DNA sequence: TGTGCCAGCAGCCAAGCGGGGACTAGCCAAGAGACCCAGTACTTC. It encodes CASSQAGTSQETQYF.

This clone was seen more than once but under ten times. J is TRBJ2-7 and V is TRBV9; D call uncertain. The CDR3 covers 13 residues. The V end lost 4 bases, the J end lost 3 bases, and 11 bases lay between the germline ends. The germline gives CDR1 SGDLS, CDR2 YYNGEE. The CDR3 region is CASSHPPDYEQYF. The CDR3 DNA is TGTGCCAGCAGCCACCCACCAGACTACGAGCAGTACTTC.

The chain carries TRBV3-1 (or the pseudogene TRBV3-2) and TRBJ1-2, with TRBD1 matching 9 bases. J was trimmed by 8 bases and V by 2 bases; bases with no gene match: 9. The CDR3 is made up of 15 amino acids. Germline-derived CDR1 and CDR2 are LGHDT and YNNKEL (reference sequence). The CDR3, as DNA: TGTGCCAGCAGCCAAACGGGACAGGGAGGCGGCGGCTACACCTTC. Encoded protein: CASSQTGQGGGGYTF.

The gene calls are TRBV28 and TRBJ1-5, with unresolved D. Germline V gene sequence: CDR1 MDHEN, CDR2 SYDVKM. Trimming cost V 8 bases and J 2 bases, with 16 bases left between them. This CDR3 is 15 amino acids long. Written as DNA, the CDR3 is TGTGCCAGCCAAGTCCGAGGTAGCGGCAATCAGCCCCAGCATTTT. This codes for CASQVRGSGNQPQHF.